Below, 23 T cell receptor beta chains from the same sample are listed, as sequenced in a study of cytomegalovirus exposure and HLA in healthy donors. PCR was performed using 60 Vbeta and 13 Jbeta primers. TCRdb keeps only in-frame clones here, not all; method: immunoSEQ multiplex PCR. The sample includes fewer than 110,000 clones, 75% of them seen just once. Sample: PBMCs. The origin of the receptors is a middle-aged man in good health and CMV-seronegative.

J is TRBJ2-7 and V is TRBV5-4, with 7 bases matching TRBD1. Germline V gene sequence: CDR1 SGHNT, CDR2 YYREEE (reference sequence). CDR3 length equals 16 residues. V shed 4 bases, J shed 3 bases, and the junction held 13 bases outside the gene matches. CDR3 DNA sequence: TGTGCCAGCAGCAAGCCGGGACAGCAATTCGACTACGAGCAGTACTTC. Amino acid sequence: CASSKPGQQFDYEQYF.

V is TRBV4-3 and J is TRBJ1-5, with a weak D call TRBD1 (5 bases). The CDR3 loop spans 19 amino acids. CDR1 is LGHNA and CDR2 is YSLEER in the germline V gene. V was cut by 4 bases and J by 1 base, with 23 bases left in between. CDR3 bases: TGCGCCAGCAGCCGAGAAGGGGAGTTCCCACTAGCCAGCAATCAGCCCCAGCATTTT. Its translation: CASSREGEFPLASNQPQHF.

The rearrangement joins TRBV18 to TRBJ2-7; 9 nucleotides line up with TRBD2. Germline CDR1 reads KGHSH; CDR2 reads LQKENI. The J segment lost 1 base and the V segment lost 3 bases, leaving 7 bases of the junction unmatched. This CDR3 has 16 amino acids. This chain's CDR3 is CASSPVAGVGSYEQYF. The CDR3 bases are TGTGCCAGCTCACCGGTAGCGGGAGTGGGGTCCTACGAGCAGTACTTC.

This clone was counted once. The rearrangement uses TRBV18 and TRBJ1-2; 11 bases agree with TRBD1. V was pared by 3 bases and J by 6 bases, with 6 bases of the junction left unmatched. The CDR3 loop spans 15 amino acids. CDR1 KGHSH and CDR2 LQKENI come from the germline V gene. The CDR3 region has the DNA TGTGCCAGCTCACCTACCGGGACAGGGGGACATGGCTACACCTTC. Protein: CASSPTGTGGHGYTF.

The CDR3 bases are TGTGCCTGTTACAGATTGAACGAGCAGTACTTC. This gives the protein CACYRLNEQYF. The chain links TRBV30 to TRBJ2-7; D unclear. V lost 6 bases, J lost 5 bases, and 11 bases lay in between. CDR1 is GTSNPN, CDR2 SVGIG, per germline (reference sequence). This CDR3 contains 11 residues.

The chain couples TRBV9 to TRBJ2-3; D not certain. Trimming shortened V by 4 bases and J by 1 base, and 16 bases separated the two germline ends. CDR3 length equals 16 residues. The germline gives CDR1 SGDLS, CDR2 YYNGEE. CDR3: CASSPSTLSRTDTQYF. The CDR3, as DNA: TGTGCCAGCAGCCCTTCGACACTCTCCCGCACAGATACGCAGTATTTT.

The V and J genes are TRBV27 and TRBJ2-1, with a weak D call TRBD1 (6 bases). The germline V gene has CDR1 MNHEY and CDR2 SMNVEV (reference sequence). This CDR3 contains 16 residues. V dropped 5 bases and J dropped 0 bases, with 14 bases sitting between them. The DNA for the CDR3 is TGTGCCAGCAGTGGAGCCGGGACACTCTCCTACAATGAGCAGTTCTTC. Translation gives CASSGAGTLSYNEQFF.

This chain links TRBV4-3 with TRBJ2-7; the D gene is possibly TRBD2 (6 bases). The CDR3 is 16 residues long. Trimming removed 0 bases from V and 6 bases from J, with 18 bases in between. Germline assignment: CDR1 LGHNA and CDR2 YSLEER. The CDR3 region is CASSQDSFLGGPEQYF. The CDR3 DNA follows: TGCGCCAGCAGCCAAGATAGTTTCCTCGGGGGACCCGAGCAGTACTTC.

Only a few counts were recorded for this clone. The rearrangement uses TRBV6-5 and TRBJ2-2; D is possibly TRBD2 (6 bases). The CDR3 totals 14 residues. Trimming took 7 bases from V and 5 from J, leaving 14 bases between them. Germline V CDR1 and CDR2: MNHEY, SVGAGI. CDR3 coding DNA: TGTGCCAGCATGAGGGTAGCGGCTACCGGGGAGCTGTTTTTT. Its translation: CASMRVAATGELFF.

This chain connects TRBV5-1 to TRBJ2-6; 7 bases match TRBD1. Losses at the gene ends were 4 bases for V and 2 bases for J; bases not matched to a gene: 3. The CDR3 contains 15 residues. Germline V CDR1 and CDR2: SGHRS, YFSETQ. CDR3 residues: CASSQGVAGANVLTF. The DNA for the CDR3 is TGCGCCAGCAGCCAGGGGGTGGCTGGGGCCAACGTCCTGACTTTC.

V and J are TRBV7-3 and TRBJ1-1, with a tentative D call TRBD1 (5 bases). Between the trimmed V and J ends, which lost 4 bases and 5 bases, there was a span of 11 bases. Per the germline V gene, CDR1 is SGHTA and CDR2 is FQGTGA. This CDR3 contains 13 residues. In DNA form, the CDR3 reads TGTGCCAGCAGCTACCGGGGGGGAACTGAAGCTTTCTTT. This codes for CASSYRGGTEAFF.

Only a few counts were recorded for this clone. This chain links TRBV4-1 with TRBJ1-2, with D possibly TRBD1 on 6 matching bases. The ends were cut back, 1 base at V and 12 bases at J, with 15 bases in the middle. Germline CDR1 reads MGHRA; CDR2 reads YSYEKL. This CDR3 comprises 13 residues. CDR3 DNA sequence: TGCGCCAGCAGCCAAGCCCAGGGGCAGGGGAACACCTTC. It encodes CASSQAQGQGNTF.

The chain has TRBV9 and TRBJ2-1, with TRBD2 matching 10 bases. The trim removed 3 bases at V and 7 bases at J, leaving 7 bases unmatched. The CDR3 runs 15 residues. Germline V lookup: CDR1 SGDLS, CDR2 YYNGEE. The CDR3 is CASSASGGAQNEQFF. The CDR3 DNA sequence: TGTGCCAGCAGCGCAAGCGGGGGGGCCCAGAATGAGCAGTTCTTC. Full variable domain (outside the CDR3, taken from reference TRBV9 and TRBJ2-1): DSGVTQTPKHLITATGQRVTLRCSPRSGDLSVYWYQQSLDQGLQFLIQYYNGEERAKGNILERFSAQQFPDLHSELNLSSLELGDSALYFCASSASGGAQNEQFFGPGTRLTVL.

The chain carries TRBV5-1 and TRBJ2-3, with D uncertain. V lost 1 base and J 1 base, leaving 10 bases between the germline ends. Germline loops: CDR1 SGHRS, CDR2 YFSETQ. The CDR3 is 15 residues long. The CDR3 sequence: CASSLKLEGTDTQYF. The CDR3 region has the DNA TGCGCCAGCAGCTTGAAGCTTGAGGGCACAGATACGCAGTATTTT.

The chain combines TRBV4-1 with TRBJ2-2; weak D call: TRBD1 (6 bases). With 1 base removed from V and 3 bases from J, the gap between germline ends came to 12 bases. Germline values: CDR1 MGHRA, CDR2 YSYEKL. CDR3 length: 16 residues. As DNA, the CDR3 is TGCGCCAGCAGCCAAGGGTGGGGGCGGGACACCGGGGAGCTGTTTTTT. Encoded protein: CASSQGWGRDTGELFF.

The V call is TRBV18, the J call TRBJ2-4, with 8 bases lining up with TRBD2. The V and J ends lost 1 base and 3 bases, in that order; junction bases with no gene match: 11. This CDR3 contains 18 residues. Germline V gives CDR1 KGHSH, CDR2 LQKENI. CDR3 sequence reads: CASSPQEATSGRKNIQYF. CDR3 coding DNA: TGTGCCAGCTCACCACAAGAGGCAACTAGCGGCCGCAAAAACATTCAGTACTTC.

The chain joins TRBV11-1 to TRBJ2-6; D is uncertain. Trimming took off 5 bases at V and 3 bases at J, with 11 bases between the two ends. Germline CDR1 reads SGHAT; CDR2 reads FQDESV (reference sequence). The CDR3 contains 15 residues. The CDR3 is CASSPLTFGANVLTF. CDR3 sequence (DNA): TGTGCCAGCAGCCCACTGACTTTTGGGGCCAACGTCCTGACTTTC.

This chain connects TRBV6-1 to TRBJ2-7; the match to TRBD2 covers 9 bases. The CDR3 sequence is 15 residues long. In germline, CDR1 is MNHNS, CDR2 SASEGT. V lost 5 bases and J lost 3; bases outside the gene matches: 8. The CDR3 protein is CASSRKTSGGYEQYF. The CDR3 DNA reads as TGTGCCAGCAGTCGAAAGACTAGCGGTGGCTACGAGCAGTACTTC.

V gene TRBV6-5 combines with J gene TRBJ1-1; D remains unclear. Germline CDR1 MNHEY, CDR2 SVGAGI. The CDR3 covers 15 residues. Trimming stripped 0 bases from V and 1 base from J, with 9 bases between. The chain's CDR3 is CASSYSNRENTEAFF. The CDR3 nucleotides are TGTGCCAGCAGTTACTCTAACAGAGAGAACACTGAAGCTTTCTTT.

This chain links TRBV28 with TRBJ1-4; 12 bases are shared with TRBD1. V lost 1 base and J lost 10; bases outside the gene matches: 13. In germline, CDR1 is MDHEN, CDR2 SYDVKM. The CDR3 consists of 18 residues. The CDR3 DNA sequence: TGTGCCAGCAGTTTATCGGGACAGGGGGCGAGTCGGGGCGGAAAACTGTTTTTT. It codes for CASSLSGQGASRGGKLFF. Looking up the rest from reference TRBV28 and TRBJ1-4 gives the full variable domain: DVKVTQSSRYLVKRTGEKVFLECVQDMDHENMFWYRQDPGLGLRLIYFSYDVKMKEKGDIPEGYSVSREKKERFSLILESASTNQTSMYLCASSLSGQGASRGGKLFFGSGTQLSVL.

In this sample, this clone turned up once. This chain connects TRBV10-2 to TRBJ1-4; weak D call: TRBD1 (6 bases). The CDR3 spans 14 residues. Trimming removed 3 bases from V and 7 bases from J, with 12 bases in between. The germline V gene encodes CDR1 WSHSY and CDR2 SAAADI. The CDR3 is CASSDQGNPEKLFF. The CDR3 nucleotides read TGCGCCAGCAGTGATCAGGGGAATCCTGAAAAACTGTTTTTT.

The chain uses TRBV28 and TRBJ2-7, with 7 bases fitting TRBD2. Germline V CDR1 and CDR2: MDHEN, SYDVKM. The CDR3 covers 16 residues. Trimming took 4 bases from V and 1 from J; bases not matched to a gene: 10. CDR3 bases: TGTGCCAGCAGTTCCCCACTAGCGACGAATTCCTACGAGCAGTACTTC. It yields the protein CASSSPLATNSYEQYF.

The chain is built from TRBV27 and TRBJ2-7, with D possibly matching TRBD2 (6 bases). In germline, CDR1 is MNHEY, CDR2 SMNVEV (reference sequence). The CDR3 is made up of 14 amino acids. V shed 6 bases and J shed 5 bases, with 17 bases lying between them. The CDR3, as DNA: TGTGCCAGCAGGCATTCCCGCGGGGCCCACGAGCAGTACTTC. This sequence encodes CASRHSRGAHEQYF.